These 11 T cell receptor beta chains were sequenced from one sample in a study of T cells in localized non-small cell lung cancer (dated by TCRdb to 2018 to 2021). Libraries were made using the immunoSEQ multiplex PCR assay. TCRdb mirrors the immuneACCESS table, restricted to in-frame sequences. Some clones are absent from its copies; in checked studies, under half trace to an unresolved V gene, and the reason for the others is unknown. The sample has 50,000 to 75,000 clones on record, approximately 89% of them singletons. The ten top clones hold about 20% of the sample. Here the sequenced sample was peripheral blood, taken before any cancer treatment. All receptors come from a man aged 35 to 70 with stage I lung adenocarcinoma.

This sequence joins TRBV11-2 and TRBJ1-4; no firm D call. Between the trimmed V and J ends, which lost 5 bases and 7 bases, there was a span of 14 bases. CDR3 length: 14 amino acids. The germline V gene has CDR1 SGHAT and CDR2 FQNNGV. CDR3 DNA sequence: TGTGCCAGCAGCCCCCGCGCTGGGTCTGAAAAACTGTTTTTT. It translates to CASSPRAGSEKLFF.

The CDR3 spells CASSHTIPTYEQYF. The CDR3 DNA is TGTGCCAGCAGTCATACAATTCCCACCTACGAGCAGTACTTC. This chain joins TRBV7-2 and TRBJ2-7; D not certain. The CDR3 runs to 14 residues. CDR1 and CDR2 from the germline V gene are SGHTA and FQGNSA. The V and J ends lost 6 bases and 2 bases respectively, with 14 bases between them. The whole variable domain, filled in from reference TRBV7-2 and TRBJ2-7, reads GAGVSQSPSNKVTEKGKDVELRCDPISGHTALYWYRQSLGQGLEFLIYFQGNSAPDKSGLPSDRFSAERTGGSVSTLTIQRTQQEDSAVYLCASSHTIPTYEQYFGPGTRLTVT.

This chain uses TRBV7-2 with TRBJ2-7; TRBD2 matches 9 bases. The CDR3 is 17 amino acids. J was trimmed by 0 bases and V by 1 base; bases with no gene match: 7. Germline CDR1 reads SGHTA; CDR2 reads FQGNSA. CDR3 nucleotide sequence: TGTGCCAGCAGCTTAGTAGGGGGCGGGAGGGCCTCCTACGAGCAGTACTTC. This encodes CASSLVGGGRASYEQYF. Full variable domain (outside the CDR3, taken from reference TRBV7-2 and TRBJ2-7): GAGVSQSPSNKVTEKGKDVELRCDPISGHTALYWYRQSLGQGLEFLIYFQGNSAPDKSGLPSDRFSAERTGGSVSTLTIQRTQQEDSAVYLCASSLVGGGRASYEQYFGPGTRLTVT.

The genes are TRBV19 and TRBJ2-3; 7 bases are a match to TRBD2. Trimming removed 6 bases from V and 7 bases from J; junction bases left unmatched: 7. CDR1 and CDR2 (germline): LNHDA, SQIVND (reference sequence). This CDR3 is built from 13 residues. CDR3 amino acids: CASRGGSGYTQYF. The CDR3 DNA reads TGTGCCAGTAGGGGCGGGAGTGGATATACGCAGTATTTT.

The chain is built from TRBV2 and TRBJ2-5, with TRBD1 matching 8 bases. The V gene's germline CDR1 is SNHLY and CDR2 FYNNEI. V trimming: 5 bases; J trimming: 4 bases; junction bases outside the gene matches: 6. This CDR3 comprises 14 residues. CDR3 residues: CASSPGGRSETQYF. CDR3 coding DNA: TGTGCCAGCAGTCCAGGGGGCAGGTCAGAGACCCAGTACTTC.

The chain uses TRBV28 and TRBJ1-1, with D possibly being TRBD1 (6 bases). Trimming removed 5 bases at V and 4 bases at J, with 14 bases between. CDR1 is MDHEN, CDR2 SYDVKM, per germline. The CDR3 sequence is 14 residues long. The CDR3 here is CASSLQGRFTEAFF. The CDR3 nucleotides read TGTGCCAGCAGTCTCCAGGGGAGGTTCACTGAAGCTTTCTTT.

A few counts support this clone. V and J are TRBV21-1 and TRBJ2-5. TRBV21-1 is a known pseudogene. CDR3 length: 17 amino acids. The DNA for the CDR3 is TGTGCCAGCAGCAAAGCGGGTTTGGGAAGGGTCGGGGAGACCCAGTACTTC. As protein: CASSKAGLGRVGETQYF.

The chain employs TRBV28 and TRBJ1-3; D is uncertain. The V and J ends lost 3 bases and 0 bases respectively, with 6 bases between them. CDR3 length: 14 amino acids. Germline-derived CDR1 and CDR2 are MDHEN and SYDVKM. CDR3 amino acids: CASSFVISGNTIYF. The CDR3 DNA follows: TGTGCCAGCAGTTTCGTAATCTCTGGAAACACCATATATTTT.

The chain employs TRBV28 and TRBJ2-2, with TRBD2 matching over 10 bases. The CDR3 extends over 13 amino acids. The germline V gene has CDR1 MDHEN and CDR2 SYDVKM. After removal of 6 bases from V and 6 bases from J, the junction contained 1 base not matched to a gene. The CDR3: CASRSGRAGELFF. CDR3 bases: TGTGCCAGCAGAAGCGGGAGGGCCGGGGAGCTGTTTTTT.

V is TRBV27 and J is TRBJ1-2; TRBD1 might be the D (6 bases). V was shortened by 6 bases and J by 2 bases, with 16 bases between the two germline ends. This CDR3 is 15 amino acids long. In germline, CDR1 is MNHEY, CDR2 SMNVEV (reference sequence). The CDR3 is CASSDDRLNNYGYTF. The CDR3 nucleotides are TGTGCCAGCAGCGACGACAGGCTTAACAACTATGGCTACACCTTC.

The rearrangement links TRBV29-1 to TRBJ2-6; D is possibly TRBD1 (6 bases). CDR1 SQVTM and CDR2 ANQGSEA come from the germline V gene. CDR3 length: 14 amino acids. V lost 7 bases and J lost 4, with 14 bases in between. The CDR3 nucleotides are TGCAGCGCAACTCAGGGGAGCGGGGCCAACGTCCTGACTTTC. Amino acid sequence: CSATQGSGANVLTF.